A selection of T cell receptor beta chains follows, all from one sample in a study of blood T cell repertoires in COVID-19. Data came from immunoSEQ multiplex PCR; TCRdb stores just in-frame clones and leaves some out. The sample includes some 240,000 clones, 70% to 90% of them seen just once. Sequencing was done on a sample of PBMCs or T cells enriched from blood (not recorded which). These receptors were obtained from a woman between 50 and 59 years old who had been exposed to COVID-19. CDR3s include the opening cysteine and the closing phenylalanine or tryptophan. D genes are given only for firm matches. Where a row states a size, it is once, few, many or the class of an expanded clone; other rows omit it.

clone size	J gene	V gene	D gene	CDR3 protein	CDR3 DNA
-	TRBJ2-1	TRBV6-2/TRBV6-3	TRBD2	CASSSGTSRGGEQFF	TGTGCCAGCAGTTCCGGGACTAGCAGGGGGGGTGAGCAGTTCTTC
-	TRBJ2-3	TRBV11-2	TRBD2	CASSGASGATPTDTQYF	TGTGCCAGCAGCGGAGCTAGCGGGGCAACGCCCACAGATACGCAGTATTTT
-	TRBJ1-4	TRBV21-1	-	CASSKHWGANEKLFF	TGTGCCAGCAGCAAACATTGGGGGGCTAATGAAAAACTGTTTTTT
-	TRBJ2-7	TRBV10-1	-	CASSDGAGIPYEQYF	TGCGCCAGCAGTGATGGCGCAGGGATTCCATACGAGCAGTACTTC
few	TRBJ2-7	TRBV12-3/TRBV12-4	-	CASTNSGYEQYF	TGTGCCAGCACTAATTCAGGGTACGAGCAGTACTTC
-	TRBJ2-1	TRBV20-1	TRBD1	CSASPDRGYNEQFF	TGCAGTGCTAGTCCGGACAGGGGCTACAATGAGCAGTTCTTC
-	TRBJ2-6	TRBV6-2/TRBV6-3	-	CASSSQGISGANVLTF	TGTGCCAGCAGCTCTCAGGGGATCTCTGGGGCCAACGTCCTGACTTTC
-	TRBJ2-7	TRBV5-3	-	CARSLTKRSYEQYF	TGTGCCAGAAGCTTGACTAAACGCTCCTACGAGCAGTACTTC
-	TRBJ1-1	TRBV6-5	-	CASSSIGGNTEAFF	TGTGCCAGCAGCTCTATAGGGGGGAACACTGAAGCTTTCTTT
-	TRBJ2-2	TRBV12-5	-	CASGLEVGGELFF	TGTGCTAGTGGTTTAGAGGTGGGCGGGGAGCTGTTTTTT
once	TRBJ1-2	TRBV7-9	-	CASSLLVGLLHYGYTF	TGTGCCAGCAGCTTATTAGTCGGTCTTCTACACTATGGCTACACCTTC
-	TRBJ2-1	TRBV7-9	-	CASSFGTVGQFF	TGTGCCAGCAGCTTCGGGACTGTTGGCCAGTTCTTC